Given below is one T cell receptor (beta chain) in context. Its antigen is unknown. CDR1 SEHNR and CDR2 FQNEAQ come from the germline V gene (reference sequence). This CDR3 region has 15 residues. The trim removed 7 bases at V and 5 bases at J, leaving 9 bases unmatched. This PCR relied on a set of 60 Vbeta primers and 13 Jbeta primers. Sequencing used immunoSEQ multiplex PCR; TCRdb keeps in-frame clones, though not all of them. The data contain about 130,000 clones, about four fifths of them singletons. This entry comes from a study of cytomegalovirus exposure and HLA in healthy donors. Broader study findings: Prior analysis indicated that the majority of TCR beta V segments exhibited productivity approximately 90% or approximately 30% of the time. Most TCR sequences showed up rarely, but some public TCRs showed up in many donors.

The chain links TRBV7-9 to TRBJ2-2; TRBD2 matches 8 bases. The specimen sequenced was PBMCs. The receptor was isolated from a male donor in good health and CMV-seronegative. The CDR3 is CASTSGTRRTGELFF. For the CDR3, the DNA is TGTGCCAGCACCTCCGGGACTAGACGGACCGGGGAGCTGTTTTTT.